Listed below are T cell receptor beta chains from one sample, sequenced in a study of cytomegalovirus exposure and HLA in healthy donors. Using immunoSEQ multiplex PCR, the repertoire was profiled, and TCRdb retains in-frame clones only, with some absent. Among roughly 97,000 clones listed, less than 10% were seen once. Sequencing was performed on PBMCs. All receptors derive from a man in his forties or fifties in good health and CMV-seropositive. CDR3s include the opening cysteine and the closing phenylalanine or tryptophan. D genes are given only for firm matches. A clone size is listed for some rows: how often the clone was seen (once, few, many), or a class if it is expanded.

- - TRBJ1-1 TRBV19 TGTGCCAGTAGGGACAGTTATTCGAACACTGAAGCTTTCTTT CASRDSYSNTEAFF
- few TRBJ1-2 TRBV7-2 TGTGCCAGCAGCTTAGGGGCAGGGGATGGCTACACCTTC CASSLGAGDGYTF
TRBD1 - TRBJ1-2 TRBV11-2 TGTGCCAGCAGCCCGGGACAGGGCTATGGCTACACCTTC CASSPGQGYGYTF
TRBD1 few TRBJ2-7 TRBV5-1 TGCGCCAGCAGCCTAGTCCGGGACAGGGGTTACGAGCAGTACTTC CASSLVRDRGYEQYF
- - TRBJ2-3 TRBV29-1 TGCAGCGTTGAACAGGGGCCAGATACGCAGTATTTT CSVEQGPDTQYF
TRBD1 - TRBJ1-1 TRBV9 TGTGCCAGCAGCCTTCCCGGGACAGTCCTGAACACTGAAGCTTTCTTT CASSLPGTVLNTEAFF
TRBD2 many TRBJ2-1 TRBV11-3 TGTGCCAGCAGCCCGGGGGGAGGGAATGAGCAGTTCTTC CASSPGGGNEQFF
- - TRBJ2-3 TRBV10-3 TGTGCCATCAGGGACTACGACGCAGATACGCAGTATTTT CAIRDYDADTQYF
- - TRBJ1-5 TRBV19 TGTGCCAGTAGTATTAGGGGAAACGGTCAGCCCCAGCATTTT CASSIRGNGQPQHF
TRBD2 - TRBJ2-1 TRBV19 TGTGCCAGTAGTGTAGGACTAGTCAACAATGAGCAGTTCTTC CASSVGLVNNEQFF
TRBD2 few TRBJ2-7 TRBV30 TGTGCCTGGGAACGAACTAGCGGGAGAGGCGAGCAGTACTTC CAWERTSGRGEQYF
TRBD1 few TRBJ1-6 TRBV7-8 TGTGCCAGCAGCCCTAGCCCGACAGGGTATGCTCACTTT CASSPSPTGYAHF
TRBD2 - TRBJ2-1 TRBV30 TGTGCCTGGAGTCGCGGGAGATCGGACAATGAGCAGTTCTTC CAWSRGRSDNEQFF
TRBD2 - TRBJ2-7 TRBV6-5 TGTGCCAGCAGTTGGGGGGGAGGTTACGAGCAGTACTTC CASSWGGGYEQYF
- - TRBJ2-1 TRBV15 TGTGCCACCAGCAGAGAGGCAGGGTCGCTCAATGAGCAGTTCTTC CATSREAGSLNEQFF
TRBD2 few TRBJ2-7 TRBV5-8 TGTGCCAGCAGCTTGGACGCGGGAGAAAAAAACTACGAGCAGTACTTC CASSLDAGEKNYEQYF
- - TRBJ2-7 TRBV11-2 TGTGCCAGCAGCTTAGATAGGGAGGGGGGCTACGAGCAGTACTTC CASSLDREGGYEQYF
TRBD1 - TRBJ1-2 TRBV28 TGTGCCAGCACCGGGACAGTTTATGGCTACACCTTC CASTGTVYGYTF
- - TRBJ2-2 TRBV18 TGTGCCAGCTCACAAACTGGACAGCCAAACACCGGGGAGCTGTTTTTT CASSQTGQPNTGELFF
TRBD1 few TRBJ1-4 TRBV7-9 TGTGCCAGCAGCTTAGACGGGACAGGGGACGAAAAACTGTTTTTT CASSLDGTGDEKLFF
TRBD2 few TRBJ2-3 TRBV2 TGTGCCAGCAGCACACTCGGGGGGACTTCCCCTAGCACAGATACGCAGTATTTT CASSTLGGTSPSTDTQYF
- - TRBJ2-1 TRBV5-1 TGCGCCAGCAGCTTGGTCGCCGAGACCTACAATGAGCAGTTCTTC CASSLVAETYNEQFF
TRBD1 - TRBJ1-1 TRBV18 TGTGCCAGCTCGCCCGGACAGGGGAGGTCTGAAGCTTTCTTT CASSPGQGRSEAFF
- - TRBJ1-3 TRBV27 TGTGCCAGCAGTCCGGGACTCCGGGGGGGAAACACCATATATTTT CASSPGLRGGNTIYF
TRBD2 few TRBJ2-3 TRBV29-1 TGCAGCGTTGGACTAGCGGGGAACACAGATACGCAGTATTTT CSVGLAGNTDTQYF
TRBD1 few TRBJ2-7 TRBV28 TGTGCCAGCAGTGAACCGGGACAGGGGTACGAGCAGTACTTC CASSEPGQGYEQYF
TRBD1 - TRBJ1-1 TRBV11-3 TGTGCCAGCAGCTCCGGGACAGGGAACACTGAAGCTTTCTTT CASSSGTGNTEAFF
TRBD1 few TRBJ1-5 TRBV19 TGTGCCAGTAGTATAGGAACAGGGGTGGGGAATCAGCCCCAGCATTTT CASSIGTGVGNQPQHF
TRBD1 few TRBJ2-7 TRBV28 TGTGCCAGCAGCCCGGGACAGGGGGCACGTGAGCAGTACTTC CASSPGQGAREQYF
- - TRBJ2-7 TRBV5-1 TGCGCCAGCAGCTTATCTGTGGCTTCCTACGAGCAGTACTTC CASSLSVASYEQYF
TRBD2 - TRBJ2-7 TRBV29-1 TGCAGCGTCGCCGGGACTAGAGGGATCGCTTACGAGCAGTACTTC CSVAGTRGIAYEQYF
- few TRBJ1-4 TRBV29-1 TGCAGCGGTGCATGGGGCGGAAAACTGTTTTTT CSGAWGGKLFF
TRBD1 few TRBJ1-1 TRBV29-1 TGCAGCGCGGACAGGGGGAACACTGAAGCTTTCTTT CSADRGNTEAFF
TRBD1 - TRBJ2-3 TRBV9 TGTGCCAGCAGCGCGACCGGGACAGGGTACACAGATACGCAGTATTTT CASSATGTGYTDTQYF
TRBD1 few TRBJ1-4 TRBV6-5 TGTGCCAGCAGTTCTGACAGGGGGAATGAAAAACTGTTTTTT CASSSDRGNEKLFF
TRBD2 few TRBJ2-3 TRBV9 TGTGCCAGCAGCGTTAGGACTAGCGTGACAGATACGCAGTATTTT CASSVRTSVTDTQYF
TRBD1 medium-sized TRBJ1-4 TRBV5-1 TGCGCCAGCAGCTTGGAGGGACAGGGGGGGGAAAAACTGTTTTTT CASSLEGQGGEKLFF
- - TRBJ2-5 TRBV2 TGTGCCAGCAGCGCTAACGGTCGCCAAGAGACCCAGTACTTC CASSANGRQETQYF
- - TRBJ2-5 TRBV29-1 TGCAGCGTGGAAGGGGCGGGGGAGACCCAGTACTTC CSVEGAGETQYF
TRBD2 - TRBJ2-7 TRBV9 TGTGCCAGCAGCGTGAGTTCTGGGACTAAGGGCTACGAGCAGTACTTC CASSVSSGTKGYEQYF
- - TRBJ1-2 TRBV19 TGTGCCAGTACCAACTGGGGGGTTTTGGGCTACACCTTC CASTNWGVLGYTF
TRBD1 - TRBJ1-1 TRBV19 TGTGCCAGTACCCTGACAGGGGCGGACACTGAAGCTTTCTTT CASTLTGADTEAFF
TRBD1 few TRBJ2-7 TRBV5-4 TGTGCCAGCAGCATCGGGACAGGGAGGACTTCCGAGCAGTACTTC CASSIGTGRTSEQYF
TRBD1 - TRBJ1-2 TRBV2 TGTGCCAGCGGGACAGGGGGCTATGGCTACACCTTC CASGTGGYGYTF
- - TRBJ2-5 TRBV2 TGTGCCAGCAGTGAAGCGGGCAGACAGACCCAGTACTTC CASSEAGRQTQYF
- few TRBJ1-5 TRBV5-1 TGCGCCAGCAGCCAAAGCTCAGCGGAGGGTCAGCCCCAGCATTTT CASSQSSAEGQPQHF
- few TRBJ2-1 TRBV7-9 TGTGCCAGCGTCTGGGGCGGGGCAAGCTCCTACAATGAGCAGTTCTTC CASVWGGASSYNEQFF
TRBD1 - TRBJ2-1 TRBV28 TGTGCCAGCAGTCTCCCCGGACAGGGTAGTGGTGAGCAGTTCTTC CASSLPGQGSGEQFF
- few TRBJ2-1 TRBV15 TGTGCCACCAGCAGAGGAAGCTTCTCCTACAATGAGCAGTTCTTC CATSRGSFSYNEQFF
TRBD1 few TRBJ1-5 TRBV18 TGTGCCAGCTCGCTAGCCCCCCGAACAGGGGGCGATGGCAATCAGCCCCAGCATTTT CASSLAPRTGGDGNQPQHF
- few TRBJ1-2 TRBV28 TGTGCCAGCACCGCGGACCCGAGGGATGGCTACACCTTC CASTADPRDGYTF
TRBD2 few TRBJ2-7 TRBV2 TGTGCCAGCTCGAGCGGGGCCGCCTACGAGCAGTACTTC CASSSGAAYEQYF
- few TRBJ1-4 TRBV28 TGTGCCAGCAGTCCAACAGGGTCGATGGAAGAAAAACTGTTTTTT CASSPTGSMEEKLFF
- few TRBJ2-7 TRBV6-6 - CASSSSTGNRWYEQYF